This T cell receptor (beta chain) was obtained from a study of cytomegalovirus exposure and HLA in healthy donors. Study information: Later, an analysis reported that the roughly 120 validation repertoires had used the same platform as the approximately 670 first-cohort repertoires.

This CDR3 contains 14 residues. V was trimmed by 2 bases and J by 4 bases, leaving 11 bases between them. The germline gives CDR1 SGHTA, CDR2 FQGNSA. Broader study findings: Subsequent analysis found a tendency for first-cohort TCR clusters to co-occur within the 120 validation repertoires. It was approximately 160 TCR beta chains that were listed as cytomegalovirus-associated.

The method was immunoSEQ multiplex PCR; TCRdb's version includes in-frame clones alone and lacks a portion of them. The data show 90,000 or so clones, roughly 96% seen once. To note about this clone: Its antigen is unknown.

This sequence joins TRBV7-2 and TRBJ1-2; D remains unclear. The TCR comes from a man between 18 and 35 years old in good health and CMV-seronegative. Sequencing used PBMCs. The CDR3 reads CASSLRDGGYGYTF. The CDR3 region has the DNA TGTGCCAGCAGCTTACGGGATGGTGGCTATGGCTACACCTTC.